This T cell receptor (beta chain) was recorded in a study of blood T cell repertoires in COVID-19. The data were produced by immunoSEQ multiplex PCR, yet TCRdb's version contains in-frame clones alone and is incomplete. The repertoire consists of roughly 110,000 clones, with roughly 85% occurring once and the leading ten covering around 5.5%. Per the germline V gene, CDR1 is SEHNR and CDR2 is FQNEAQ (reference sequence). Trimming removed 5 bases from V and 12 bases from J, with 10 bases in between. CDR3 size: 11 residues. This TCR derives from a woman aged 55-69 years with COVID-19, enrolled during active disease. The sample taken for sequencing was peripheral blood. This chain joins TRBV7-9 and TRBJ1-4, with no clear D. CDR3 loop: CASSLGRELFF. In nucleotides, the CDR3 is TGTGCCAGCAGCCTGGGGAGGGAACTGTTTTTT.